The following is a TCR beta chain sequence with its context. TCRdb's copy holds only in-frame clones and misses some; the assay was immunoSEQ multiplex PCR. The table has 550,000 to 700,000 clones, around 73% seen once. This entry belongs to a study of shared clonotypes between healthy human individuals. The CDR3 sequence is 14 residues long. The germline CDR1 and CDR2 sequences are MDHEN and SYDVKM. With 4 bases removed from V and 0 bases from J, the gap between germline ends came to 9 bases. This sequence joins TRBV28 and TRBJ1-1; tentative D call: TRBD1 (5 bases). What was sequenced was memory CD4+ T cells sorted from blood. Subset specified: CD45RA-negative fraction. The TCR originated in a woman aged 25 to 39 in good health. CDR3 sequence (DNA): TGTGCCAGCAGTTGGGACCGTTTGAACACTGAAGCTTTCTTT. Translating it yields CASSWDRLNTEAFF.